This is a list of T cell receptor beta chains from one sample in a study of CD8+CD57+ T cells in acquired aplastic anemia. TCRdb ran MiXCR on the reads and lists one entry per CDR3 protein. The data show under 500,000 distinct CDR3 sequences, with more than 25% seen just once and nearly 0.85% held by the top ten. Sequenced input: sorted CD4+, CD8+, or CD8+CD57+ T cells (not recorded which) from PBMCs. Receptors were obtained from a human donor with aplastic anemia. The conserved cysteine and the conserved F or W are not part of the CDR3 here. D genes are given only for firm matches. Expanded clones get a size class; other rows say once, few or many, or leave the size out.

TRBJ1-1,TRBV10-3,-,TRBD1,AIREGTGSTEAF
TRBJ1-5,TRBV6-5,few,-,ASSYFGQGEEQPQH
TRBJ1-5,TRBV7-2,-,-,VSSLARGSGLSNQPQH
TRBJ2-7,TRBV30,few,-,AWSLSSYEQY
TRBJ2-1,TRBV6-2/TRBV6-3,-,-,ASSPQGQPNEQF
TRBJ1-1,TRBV7-6,-,-,ASNLAYGDRGAF
TRBJ2-1,TRBV25-1,-,TRBD2,ASSEVTSGVPNEQF
TRBJ1-2,TRBV7-2,-,-,ASSFNRVINGYT
TRBJ2-7,TRBV27,-,-,ASSLGDLRSSYEQY
TRBJ1-5,TRBV12-3/TRBV12-4,-,-,ASSLRSGSGNQPQH
TRBJ2-7,TRBV24-1,-,TRBD2,ATSQLAGAGYEQY
TRBJ1-5,TRBV6-1,many,-,ASSDTRGKQPQH
TRBJ2-5,TRBV15,many,TRBD1,ATSWTGALQETQY
TRBJ1-1,TRBV2,-,-,ASSEKVGSTEAF
TRBJ1-2,TRBV6-1,many,-,ASSLTTGNGYT
TRBJ2-7,TRBV7-8,few,-,ASSLGGSWEQY
TRBJ2-3,TRBV11-2,few,TRBD2,ASSLLGSGITDTQY
TRBJ2-5,TRBV5-1,-,TRBD2,ASSLSGLAARWVETQY
TRBJ1-2,TRBV25-1,many,-,ASSEYRAGDGYT
TRBJ1-2,TRBV6-1,many,-,ASRNGQSGYT
TRBJ1-5,TRBV10-3,many,TRBD1,AISEMGQNQPQH
TRBJ2-3,TRBV12-3/TRBV12-4,few,-,ASSLGLLTSTDTQY
TRBJ1-5,TRBV10-3,few,-,ASYGTTPSNQPQH
TRBJ1-1,TRBV12-3/TRBV12-4,-,-,ASRARGGTEAF
TRBJ1-3,TRBV19,many,-,ASSIGNFGNTIY
TRBJ1-6,TRBV18,-,TRBD1,ASSRIPGGSSPLH
TRBJ1-1,TRBV2,many,-,ASSTETGYEAF
TRBJ1-1,TRBV7-9,few,-,ASSLVSRSTEAF
TRBJ1-2,TRBV6-5,few,-,ASSYGRREYGYT
TRBJ1-5,TRBV6-1,many,-,ASRPDADQPQH
TRBJ1-2,TRBV4-1,-,-,ASSQEGGSPSGYT
TRBJ1-1,TRBV5-6,-,-,ASSLEGWAF
TRBJ1-2,TRBV2,-,-,ASSEGKGLNYGYT
TRBJ2-5,TRBV10-1,-,-,ASSEQGHQETQY
TRBJ1-2,TRBV25-1,-,-,ASSSSGYYGYT
TRBJ1-1,TRBV7-9,few,-,ASARDTEAF
TRBJ2-7,TRBV9,many,-,ASSVASEGPEY
TRBJ2-3,TRBV4-1,-,TRBD2,ASSQDRQLAGYEAGTDTQY
TRBJ1-2,TRBV2,-,-,ASRTVENYGYT
TRBJ2-1,TRBV5-1,-,-,ASSLRTGYRNEQF
TRBJ1-6,TRBV15,-,-,ASSLQEGPGGSPLH
TRBJ2-3,TRBV7-8,many,-,ASRIYGGGGTTDTQY
TRBJ1-1,TRBV10-3,few,TRBD1,AISYRGGTEAF
TRBJ2-1,TRBV9,-,-,ASSDSRGYDTYNEQF
TRBJ2-5,TRBV29-1,many,-,SVVRLGEETQY
TRBJ2-1,TRBV18,few,-,ASSGENEQF
TRBJ1-2,TRBV6-5,-,-,ASSYSNTGQYGYT
TRBJ2-7,TRBV9,many,TRBD2,ASSVAAGGSYEQY
TRBJ2-1,TRBV29-1,many,TRBD1,SVTRETGPYNEQF
TRBJ2-7,TRBV5-8,-,TRBD2,ASSWGLAGHYEQY
TRBJ2-7,TRBV6-1,-,TRBD1,ASSEMRRQGYEQY
TRBJ2-7,TRBV5-1,once,TRBD2,ASSLEGLAGENEQH
TRBJ2-7,TRBV5-8,few,-,ASSFGDSTYEQY
TRBJ2-7,TRBV5-8,-,-,ASSWAGAYEQY
TRBJ2-1,TRBV7-2,-,-,ASSFGRFNEQF
TRBJ2-3,TRBV7-6,-,TRBD2,ASSLTSGGVDTQY
TRBJ2-1,TRBV7-9,-,TRBD1,ASSSRDRVGREQF
TRBJ2-1,TRBV7-9,many,-,ASSRGQLNEQF
TRBJ1-6,TRBV9,many,-,ASSPVPEDPLH
TRBJ2-7,TRBV11-1,-,-,ASSLAGESGTSYEQY